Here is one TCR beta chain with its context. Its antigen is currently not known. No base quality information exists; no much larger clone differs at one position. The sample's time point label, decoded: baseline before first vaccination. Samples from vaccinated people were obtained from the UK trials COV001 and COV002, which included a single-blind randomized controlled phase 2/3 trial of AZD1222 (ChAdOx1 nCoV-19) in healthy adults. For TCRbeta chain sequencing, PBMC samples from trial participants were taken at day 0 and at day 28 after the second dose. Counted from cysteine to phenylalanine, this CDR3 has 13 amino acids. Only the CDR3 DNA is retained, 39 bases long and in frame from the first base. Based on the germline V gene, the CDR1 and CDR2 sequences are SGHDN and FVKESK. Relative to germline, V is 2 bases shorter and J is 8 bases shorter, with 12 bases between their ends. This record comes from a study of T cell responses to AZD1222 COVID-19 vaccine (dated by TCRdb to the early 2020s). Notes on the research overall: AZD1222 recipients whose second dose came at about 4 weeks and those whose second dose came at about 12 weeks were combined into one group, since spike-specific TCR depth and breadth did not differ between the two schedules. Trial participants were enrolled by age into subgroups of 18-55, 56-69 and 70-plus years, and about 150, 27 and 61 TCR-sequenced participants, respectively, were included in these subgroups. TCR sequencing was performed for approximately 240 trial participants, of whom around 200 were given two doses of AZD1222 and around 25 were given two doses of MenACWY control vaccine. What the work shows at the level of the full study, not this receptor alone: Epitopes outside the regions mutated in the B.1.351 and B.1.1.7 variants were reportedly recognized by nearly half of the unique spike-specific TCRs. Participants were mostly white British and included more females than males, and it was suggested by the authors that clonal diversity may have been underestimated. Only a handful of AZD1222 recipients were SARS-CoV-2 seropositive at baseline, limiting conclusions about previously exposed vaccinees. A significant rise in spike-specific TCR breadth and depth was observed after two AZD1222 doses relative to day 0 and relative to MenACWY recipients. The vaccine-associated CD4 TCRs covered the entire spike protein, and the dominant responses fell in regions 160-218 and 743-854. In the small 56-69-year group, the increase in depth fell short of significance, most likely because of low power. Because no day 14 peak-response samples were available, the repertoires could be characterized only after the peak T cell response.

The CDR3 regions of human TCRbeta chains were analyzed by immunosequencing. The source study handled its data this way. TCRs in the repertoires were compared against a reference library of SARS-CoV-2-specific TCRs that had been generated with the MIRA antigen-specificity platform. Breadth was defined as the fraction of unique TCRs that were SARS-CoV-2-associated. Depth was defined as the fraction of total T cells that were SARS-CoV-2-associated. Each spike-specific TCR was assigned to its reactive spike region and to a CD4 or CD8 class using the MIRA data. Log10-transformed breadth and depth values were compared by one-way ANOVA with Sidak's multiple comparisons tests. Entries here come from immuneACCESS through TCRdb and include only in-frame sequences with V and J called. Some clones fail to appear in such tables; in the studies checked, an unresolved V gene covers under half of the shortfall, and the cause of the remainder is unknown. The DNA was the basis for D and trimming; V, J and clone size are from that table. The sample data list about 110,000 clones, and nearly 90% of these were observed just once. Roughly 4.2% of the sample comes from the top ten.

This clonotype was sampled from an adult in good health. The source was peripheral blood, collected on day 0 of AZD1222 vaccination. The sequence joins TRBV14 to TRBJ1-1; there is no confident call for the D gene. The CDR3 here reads CASSQTWASEAFF. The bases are TGTGCCAGCAGCCAAACGTGGGCGTCGGAAGCTTTCTTT.